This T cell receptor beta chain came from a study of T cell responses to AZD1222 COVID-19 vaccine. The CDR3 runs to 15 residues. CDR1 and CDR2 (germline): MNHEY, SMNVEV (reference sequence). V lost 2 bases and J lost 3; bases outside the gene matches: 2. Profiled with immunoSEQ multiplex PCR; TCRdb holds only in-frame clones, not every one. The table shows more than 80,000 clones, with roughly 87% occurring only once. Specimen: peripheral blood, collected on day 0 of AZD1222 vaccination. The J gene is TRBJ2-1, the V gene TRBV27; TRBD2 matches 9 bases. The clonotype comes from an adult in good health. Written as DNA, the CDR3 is TGTGCCAGCAGTTTAGGCGGGAGGGTCTACAATGAGCAGTTCTTC. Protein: CASSLGGRVYNEQFF.